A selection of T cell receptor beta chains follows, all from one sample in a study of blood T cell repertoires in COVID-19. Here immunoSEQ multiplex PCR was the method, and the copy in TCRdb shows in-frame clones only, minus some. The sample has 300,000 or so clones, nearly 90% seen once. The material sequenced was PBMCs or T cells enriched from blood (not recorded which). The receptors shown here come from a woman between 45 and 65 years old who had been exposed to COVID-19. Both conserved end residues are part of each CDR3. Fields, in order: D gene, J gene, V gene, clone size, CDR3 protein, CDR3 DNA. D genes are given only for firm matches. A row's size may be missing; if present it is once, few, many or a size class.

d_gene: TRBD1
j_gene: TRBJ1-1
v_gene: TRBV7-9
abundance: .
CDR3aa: CASSPRQGTNTEAFF
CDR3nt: TGTGCCAGCAGCCCCCGACAGGGGACGAACACTGAAGCTTTCTTT

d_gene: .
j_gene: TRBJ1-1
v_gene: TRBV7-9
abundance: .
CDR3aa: CASSFHSMNTEAFF
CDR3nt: TGTGCCAGCAGCTTCCACTCAATGAACACTGAAGCTTTCTTT

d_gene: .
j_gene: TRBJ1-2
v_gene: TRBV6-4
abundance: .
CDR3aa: CASSDGAGYRYGYTF
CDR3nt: TGTGCCAGCAGTGATGGGGCTGGGTACCGCTATGGCTACACCTTC

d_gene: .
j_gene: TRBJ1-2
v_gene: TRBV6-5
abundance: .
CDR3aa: CASTNTKLYGYTF
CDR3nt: TGTGCCAGCACGAATACGAAGCTCTATGGCTACACCTTC

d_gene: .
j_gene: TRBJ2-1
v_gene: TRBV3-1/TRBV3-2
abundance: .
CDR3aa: CASSTSGTAGSHNEQFF
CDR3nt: TGTGCCAGCAGCACTTCCGGGACAGCGGGTAGCCACAATGAGCAGTTCTTC

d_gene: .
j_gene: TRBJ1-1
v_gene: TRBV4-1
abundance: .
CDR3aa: CASSQDRVWGGPNTEAFF
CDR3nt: TGCGCCAGCAGCCAAGATCGGGTATGGGGAGGACCGAACACTGAAGCTTTCTTT

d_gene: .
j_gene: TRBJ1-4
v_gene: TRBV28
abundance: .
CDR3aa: CASSLPGQIEKLFF
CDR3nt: TGTGCCAGCAGTTTACCGGGACAAATCGAAAAACTGTTTTTT

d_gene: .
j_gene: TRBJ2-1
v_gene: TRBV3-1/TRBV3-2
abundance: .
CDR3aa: CASSHRRARDEQFF
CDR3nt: TGTGCCAGCAGCCATAGACGGGCGAGGGATGAGCAGTTCTTC

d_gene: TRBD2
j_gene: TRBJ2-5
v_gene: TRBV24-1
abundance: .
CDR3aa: CATSDLGWGLDQETQYF
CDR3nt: TGTGCCACCAGTGATTTAGGGTGGGGACTAGACCAAGAGACCCAGTACTTC

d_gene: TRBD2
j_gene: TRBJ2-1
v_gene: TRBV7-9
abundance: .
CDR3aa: CASSQYGGAVEQFF
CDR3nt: TGTGCCAGCAGCCAATACGGGGGGGCGGTTGAGCAGTTCTTC

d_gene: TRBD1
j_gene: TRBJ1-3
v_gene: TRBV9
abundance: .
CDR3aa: CASSPQDRLLSGNTIYF
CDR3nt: TGTGCCAGCAGCCCTCAGGACAGGCTCCTCTCTGGAAACACCATATATTTT

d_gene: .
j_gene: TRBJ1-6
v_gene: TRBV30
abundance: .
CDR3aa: CAWSGDYSPLHF
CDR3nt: TGTGCCTGGAGTGGCGATTACTCACCCCTCCACTTT

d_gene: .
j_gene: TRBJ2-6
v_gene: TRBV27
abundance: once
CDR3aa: CASSLSTAGANVLTF
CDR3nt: TGTGCCAGCAGTTTGTCGACAGCTGGGGCCAACGTCCTGACTTTC

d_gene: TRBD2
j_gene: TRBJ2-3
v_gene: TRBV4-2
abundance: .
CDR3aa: CASSHGELAGGTDTQYF
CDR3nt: TGTGCCAGCAGCCACGGTGAACTAGCGGGGGGTACAGATACGCAGTATTTT

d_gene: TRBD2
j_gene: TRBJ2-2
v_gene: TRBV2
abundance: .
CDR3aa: CARRGDPGELFF
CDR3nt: TGTGCCCGCCGGGGGGATCCCGGGGAGCTGTTTTTT

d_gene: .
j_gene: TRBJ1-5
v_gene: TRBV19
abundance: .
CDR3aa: CASSIEANQPQHF
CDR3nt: TGTGCCAGTAGTATAGAAGCTAATCAGCCCCAGCATTTT

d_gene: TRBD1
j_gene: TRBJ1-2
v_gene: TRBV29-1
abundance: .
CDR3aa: CSAPIGTGSNGYTF
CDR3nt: TGCAGCGCCCCCATCGGGACAGGGAGTAATGGCTACACCTTC

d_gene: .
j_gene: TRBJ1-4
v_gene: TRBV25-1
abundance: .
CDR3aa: CASSSPTGPAEKLFF
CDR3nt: TGTGCCAGCAGTTCTCCAACAGGTCCCGCTGAAAAACTGTTTTTT

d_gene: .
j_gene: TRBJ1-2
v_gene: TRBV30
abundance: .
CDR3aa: CAWSEDSSYGYTF
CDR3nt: TGTGCCTGGAGTGAGGACAGCAGCTATGGCTACACCTTC

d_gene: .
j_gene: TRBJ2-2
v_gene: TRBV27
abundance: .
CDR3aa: CASSLLDYYTGELFF
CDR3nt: TGTGCCAGCAGCCTCCTTGACTACTACACCGGGGAGCTGTTTTTT

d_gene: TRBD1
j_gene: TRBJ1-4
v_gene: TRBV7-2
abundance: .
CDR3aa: CASSSGQGVNEKLFF
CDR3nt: TGTGCCAGCAGCTCCGGACAGGGGGTTAATGAAAAACTGTTTTTT

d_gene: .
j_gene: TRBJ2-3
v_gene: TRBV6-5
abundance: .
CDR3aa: CASSYWRGTDTQYF
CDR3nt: TGTGCCAGCAGTTACTGGCGGGGCACAGATACGCAGTATTTT

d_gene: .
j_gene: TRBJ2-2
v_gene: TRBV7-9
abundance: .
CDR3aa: CASSFRAGRTGELFF
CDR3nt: TGTGCCAGCAGCTTTCGGGCAGGGAGGACCGGGGAGCTGTTTTTT

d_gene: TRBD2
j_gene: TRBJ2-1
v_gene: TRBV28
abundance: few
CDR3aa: CASSPAGGTYNEQFF
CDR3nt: TGTGCCAGCAGTCCAGCGGGGGGGACCTACAATGAGCAGTTCTTC

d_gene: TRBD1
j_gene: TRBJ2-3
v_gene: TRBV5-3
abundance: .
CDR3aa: CARSLLTGRSTDTQYF
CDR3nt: TGTGCCAGAAGCTTGTTGACAGGGCGGAGCACAGATACGCAGTATTTT

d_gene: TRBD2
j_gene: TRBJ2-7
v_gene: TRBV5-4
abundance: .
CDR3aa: CASSRGRAGMGEQYF
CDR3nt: TGTGCCAGCAGCCGCGGGAGGGCGGGGATGGGCGAGCAGTACTTC

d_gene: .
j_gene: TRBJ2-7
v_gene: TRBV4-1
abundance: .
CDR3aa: CASSQDVRGGSYEQYF
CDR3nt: TGCGCCAGCAGCCAAGATGTCAGGGGCGGCTCCTACGAGCAGTACTTC

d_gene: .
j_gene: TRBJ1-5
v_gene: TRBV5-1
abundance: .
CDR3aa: CASSLAGGNQPQHF
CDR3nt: TGCGCCAGCAGCCTGGCAGGGGGCAATCAGCCCCAGCATTTT

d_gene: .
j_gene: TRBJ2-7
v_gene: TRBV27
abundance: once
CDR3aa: CASSLMASSYEQYF
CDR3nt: TGTGCCAGCAGTTTAATGGCTAGCTCCTACGAGCAGTACTTC

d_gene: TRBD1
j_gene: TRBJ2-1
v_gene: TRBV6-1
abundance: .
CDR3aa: CASSEVGTGGYNEQFF
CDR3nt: TGTGCCAGCAGCGAAGTAGGGACAGGGGGCTACAATGAGCAGTTCTTC

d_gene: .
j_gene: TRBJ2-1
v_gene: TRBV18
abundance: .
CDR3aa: CASSPSQSSYNEQFF
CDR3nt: TGTGCCAGCTCACCGTCACAGAGCTCCTACAATGAGCAGTTCTTC

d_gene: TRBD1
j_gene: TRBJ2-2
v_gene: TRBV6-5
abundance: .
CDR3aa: CASRIDRANTGELFF
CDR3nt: TGTGCCAGCCGGATCGACAGGGCGAACACCGGGGAGCTGTTTTTT

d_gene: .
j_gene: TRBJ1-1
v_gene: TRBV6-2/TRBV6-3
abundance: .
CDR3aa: CASSDRVLSTEAFF
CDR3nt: TGTGCCAGCAGTGACCGGGTCTTATCCACTGAAGCTTTCTTT

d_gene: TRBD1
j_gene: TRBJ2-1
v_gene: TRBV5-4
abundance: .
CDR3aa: CASSSSNRGNEQFF
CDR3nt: TGTGCCAGCAGCTCTAGTAACAGGGGCAATGAGCAGTTCTTC

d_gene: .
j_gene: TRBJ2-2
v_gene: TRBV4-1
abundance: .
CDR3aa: CASSQDGSGAGELFF
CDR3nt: TGCGCCAGCAGCCAAGATGGGTCAGGGGCCGGGGAGCTGTTTTTT

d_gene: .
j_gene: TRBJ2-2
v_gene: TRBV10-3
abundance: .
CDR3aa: CAIRSQGNTGELFF
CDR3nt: TGTGCCATCAGATCACAGGGGAACACCGGGGAGCTGTTTTTT

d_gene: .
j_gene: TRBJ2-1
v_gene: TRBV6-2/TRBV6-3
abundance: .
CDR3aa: CASSYRESSYNEQFF
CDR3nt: TGTGCCAGCAGTTATCGAGAGAGCTCCTACAATGAGCAGTTCTTC

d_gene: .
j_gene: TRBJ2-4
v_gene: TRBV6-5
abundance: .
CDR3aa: CATRGPQDIQYF
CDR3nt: TGTGCCACCAGGGGCCCCCAGGACATTCAGTACTTC

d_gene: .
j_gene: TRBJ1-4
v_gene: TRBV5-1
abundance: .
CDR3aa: CASSRFSGPSNEKLFF
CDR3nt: TGCGCCAGCAGCCGATTCTCAGGGCCCTCTAATGAAAAACTGTTTTTT

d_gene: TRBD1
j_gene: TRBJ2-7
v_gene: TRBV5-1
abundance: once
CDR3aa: CASSSGQGNYEQYF
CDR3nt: TGCGCCAGCAGCTCGGGACAGGGGAACTACGAGCAGTACTTC

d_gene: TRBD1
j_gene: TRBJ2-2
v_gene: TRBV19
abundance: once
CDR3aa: CASRGPGQGDTGELFF
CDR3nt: TGTGCCAGTAGGGGACCGGGACAGGGGGACACCGGGGAGCTGTTTTTT

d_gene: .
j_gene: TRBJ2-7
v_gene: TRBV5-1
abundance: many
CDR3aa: CASRGEGAYEQYF
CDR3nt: TGCGCCAGCAGAGGGGAGGGGGCCTACGAGCAGTACTTC

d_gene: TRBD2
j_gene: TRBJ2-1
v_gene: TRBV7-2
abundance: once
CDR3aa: CASSLGSRGGYNEQFF
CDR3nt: TGTGCCAGCAGCTTAGGTTCGCGGGGGGGATACAATGAGCAGTTCTTC

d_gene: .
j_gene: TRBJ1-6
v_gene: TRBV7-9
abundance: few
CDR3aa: CASSLAQNRVLHF
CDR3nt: TGTGCCAGCAGCTTAGCGCAAAACAGGGTCCTCCACTTT

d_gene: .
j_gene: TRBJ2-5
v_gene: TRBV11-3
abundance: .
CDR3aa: CASSLQGQGETQYF
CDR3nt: TGTGCCAGCAGCTTACAGGGGCAAGGGGAGACCCAGTACTTC

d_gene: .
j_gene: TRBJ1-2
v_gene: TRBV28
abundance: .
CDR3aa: CASSLTGNYGYTF
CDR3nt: TGTGCCAGCAGTTTAACAGGCAACTATGGCTACACCTTC

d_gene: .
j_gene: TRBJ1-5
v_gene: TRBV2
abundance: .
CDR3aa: CASKEGQGVGQPQHF
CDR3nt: TGTGCCAGCAAGGAGGGGCAGGGAGTAGGTCAGCCCCAGCATTTT

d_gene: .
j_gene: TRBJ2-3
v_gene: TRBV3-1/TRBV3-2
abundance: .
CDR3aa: CASSPYFLTDTQYF
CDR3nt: TGTGCCAGCAGCCCCTATTTCCTCACAGATACGCAGTATTTT

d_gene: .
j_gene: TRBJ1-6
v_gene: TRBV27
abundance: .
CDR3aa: CASTRFYNSPLHF
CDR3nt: TGTGCCAGCACCCGGTTCTATAATTCACCCCTCCACTTT

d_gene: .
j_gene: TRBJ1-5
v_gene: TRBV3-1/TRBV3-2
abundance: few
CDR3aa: CASSQEGGGRVQPQHF
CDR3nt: TGTGCCAGCAGCCAAGAGGGGGGGGGAAGAGTTCAGCCCCAGCATTTT

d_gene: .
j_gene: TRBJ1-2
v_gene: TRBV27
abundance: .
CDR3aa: CASSLSGGGARGYTF
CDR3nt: TGTGCCAGCAGTTTATCTGGGGGGGGCGCGAGGGGCTACACCTTC

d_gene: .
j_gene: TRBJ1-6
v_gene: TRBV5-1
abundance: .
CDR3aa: CASSLEGGGSPLHF
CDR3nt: TGCGCCAGCAGCTTGGAGGGAGGGGGTTCACCCCTCCACTTT

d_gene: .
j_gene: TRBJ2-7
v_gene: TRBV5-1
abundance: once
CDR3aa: CASSLVPGEITYEQYF
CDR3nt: TGCGCCAGCAGCTTGGTCCCAGGGGAAATTACCTACGAGCAGTACTTC